This TCR beta chain appears in the sequencing data of a study of Graves' ophthalmopathy and Graves' hyperthyroidism. V lost 7 bases to trimming and J lost 10 bases, with 19 bases between them. Germline V gene lookup returns CDR1 MNHNS and CDR2 SASEGT. The CDR3 totals 13 residues. This clonotype turned up a few times. Amplifying from RNA transcripts, the study obtained TCR beta CDR3 regions. RT-PCR was first run with HTBI primers, then multiplex PCR in a second round. TCRdb re-called the multiplex PCR reads through MiXCR, storing one row per CDR3 protein. The sample shows 900,000 to 1,200,000 distinct CDR3 sequences, approximately 35% of them seen only once.

The chain recombines TRBV6-1 with TRBJ1-1; D is perhaps TRBD1 (6 bases). The source of this sequence is an adult man with Graves' hyperthyroidism. The sample consisted of peripheral blood or thyroid tissue (not recorded which). The chain's CDR3 is CASTKGGAQVAFF. The DNA for the CDR3 is TGTGCCAGCACAAAAGGGGGGGCGCAGGTAGCTTTCTTT.